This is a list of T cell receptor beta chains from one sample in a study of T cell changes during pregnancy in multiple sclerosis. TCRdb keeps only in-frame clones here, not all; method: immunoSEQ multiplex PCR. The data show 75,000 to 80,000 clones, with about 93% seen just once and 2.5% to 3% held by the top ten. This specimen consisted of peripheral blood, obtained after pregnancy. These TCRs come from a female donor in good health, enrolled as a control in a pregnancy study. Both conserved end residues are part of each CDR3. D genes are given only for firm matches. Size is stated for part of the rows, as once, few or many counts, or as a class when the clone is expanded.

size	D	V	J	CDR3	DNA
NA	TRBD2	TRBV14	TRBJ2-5	CASSQIAGWETQYF	TGTGCCAGCAGCCAGATAGCGGGATGGGAGACCCAGTACTTC
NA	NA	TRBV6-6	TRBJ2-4	CASSYPESGFNIQYF	TGTGCCAGCAGTTACCCCGAATCGGGATTTAACATTCAGTACTTC
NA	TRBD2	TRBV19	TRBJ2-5	CASSGGPETQYF	TGTGCCAGTTCGGGGGGGCCCGAGACCCAGTACTTC
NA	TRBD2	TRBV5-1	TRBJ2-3	CASSLRTRFDNTDTQYF	TGCGCCAGCAGCTTACGGACTAGATTCGACAACACAGATACGCAGTATTTT
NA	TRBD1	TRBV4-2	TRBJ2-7	CASSQVGQGAYEQYF	TGTGCCAGCAGCCAAGTGGGACAGGGGGCTTACGAGCAGTACTTC
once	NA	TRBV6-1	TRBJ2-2	CASSAFERAGELFF	TGTGCCAGCAGTGCCTTCGAGCGTGCCGGGGAGCTGTTTTTT
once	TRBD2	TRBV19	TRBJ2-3	CASSRGQVAGADTQYF	TGTGCCAGTAGTAGGGGGCAGGTAGCGGGAGCAGATACGCAGTATTTT
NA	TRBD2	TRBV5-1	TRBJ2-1	CASSLGEGSSYNEQFF	TGCGCCAGCAGCTTGGGGGAGGGCAGCTCCTACAATGAGCAGTTCTTC
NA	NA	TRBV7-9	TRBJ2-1	CASSSGLPRNNEQFF	TGTGCCAGCAGCTCAGGACTACCCAGAAACAATGAGCAGTTCTTC
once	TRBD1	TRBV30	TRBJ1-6	CACPGQYNSPLHF	TGTGCCTGCCCGGGACAGTATAATTCACCCCTCCACTTT
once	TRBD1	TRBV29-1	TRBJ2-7	CSAATGIANEQYF	TGCAGCGCCGCGACAGGGATTGCCAACGAGCAGTACTTC
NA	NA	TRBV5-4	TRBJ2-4	CASSLVATDIQYF	TGTGCCAGCAGCTTGGTAGCGACGGACATTCAGTACTTC
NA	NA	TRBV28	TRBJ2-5	CASTTGSQTQYF	TGTGCCAGCACTACAGGCAGCCAGACCCAGTACTTC
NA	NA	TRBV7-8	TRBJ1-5	CASSLGGGGNQPQHF	TGTGCCAGCAGTCTTGGTGGGGGGGGCAATCAGCCCCAGCATTTT
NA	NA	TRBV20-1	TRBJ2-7	CSASLEKQYF	TGCAGTGCTAGCTTAGAGAAGCAGTACTTC
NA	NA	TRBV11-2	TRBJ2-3	CASSSEPTSTDTQYF	TGTGCCAGCAGCTCGGAACCGACTAGCACAGATACGCAGTATTTT
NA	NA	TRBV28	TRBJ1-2	CASSFPGNYGYTF	TGTGCCAGCAGTTTTCCGGGGAACTATGGCTACACCTTC